This T cell receptor (beta chain) was sequenced during a study of T cells in narcolepsy. Concerning this clone itself: Its matching antigen is unknown.

Method: immunoSEQ multiplex PCR; TCRdb's copy keeps in-frame clones and lacks some. The sample yields 15,000 or so clones, 72% seen once. Study findings and constraints: Healthy controls reportedly lacked the autoreactive clonotypes serially found in patients' blood.

J lost 3 bases, V lost 3 bases, and 1 base had no gene match. The CDR3 runs to 15 residues. Germline lookup yields CDR1 PRHDT and CDR2 FYEKMQ (reference sequence). The TCR originated in a human donor with narcolepsy. The material sequenced was CD45RA- memory CD8+ T cells from PBMCs. This rearrangement joins TRBV13 to TRBJ2-2; TRBD2 matches at 10 bases. The CDR3: CASSFSGGDTGELFF. The CDR3 DNA follows: TGTGCCAGCAGCTTCAGCGGGGGGGACACCGGGGAGCTGTTTTTT.